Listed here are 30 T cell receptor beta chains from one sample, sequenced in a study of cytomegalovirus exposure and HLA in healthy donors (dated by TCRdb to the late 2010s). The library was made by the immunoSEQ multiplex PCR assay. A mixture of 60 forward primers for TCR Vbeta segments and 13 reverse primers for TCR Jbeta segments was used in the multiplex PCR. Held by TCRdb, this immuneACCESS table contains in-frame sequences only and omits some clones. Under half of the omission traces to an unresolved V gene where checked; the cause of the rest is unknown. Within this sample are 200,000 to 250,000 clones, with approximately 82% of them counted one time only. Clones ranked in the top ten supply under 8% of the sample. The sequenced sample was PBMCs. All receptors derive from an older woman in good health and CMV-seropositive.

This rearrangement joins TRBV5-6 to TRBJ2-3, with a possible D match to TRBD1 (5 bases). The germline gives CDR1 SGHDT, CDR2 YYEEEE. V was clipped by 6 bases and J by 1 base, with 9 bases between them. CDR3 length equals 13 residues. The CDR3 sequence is CASKATGTDTQYF. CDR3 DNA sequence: TGTGCCAGCAAAGCGACAGGCACAGATACGCAGTATTTT.

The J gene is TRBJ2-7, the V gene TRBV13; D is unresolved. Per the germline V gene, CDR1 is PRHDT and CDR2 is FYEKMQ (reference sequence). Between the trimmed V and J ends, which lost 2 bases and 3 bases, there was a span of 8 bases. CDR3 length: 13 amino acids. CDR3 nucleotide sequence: TGTGCCAGCAGCTTAAAGCGTAACTACGAGCAGTACTTC. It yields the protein CASSLKRNYEQYF. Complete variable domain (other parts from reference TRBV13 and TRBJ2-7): AAGVIQSPRHLIKEKRETATLKCYPIPRHDTVYWYQQGPGQDPQFLISFYEKMQSDKGSIPDRFSAQQFSDYHSELNMSSLELGDSALYFCASSLKRNYEQYFGPGTRLTVT.

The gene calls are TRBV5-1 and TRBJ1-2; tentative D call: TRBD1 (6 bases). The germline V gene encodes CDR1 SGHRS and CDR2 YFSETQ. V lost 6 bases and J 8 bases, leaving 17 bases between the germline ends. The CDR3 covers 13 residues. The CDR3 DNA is TGCGCCAGCAACGAGCGGGGGGCCGGGGGCTACACCTTC. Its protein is CASNERGAGGYTF.

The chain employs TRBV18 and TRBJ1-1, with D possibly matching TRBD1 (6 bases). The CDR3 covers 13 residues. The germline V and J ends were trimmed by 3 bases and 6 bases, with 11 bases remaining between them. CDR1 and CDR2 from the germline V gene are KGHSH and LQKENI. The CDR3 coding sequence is TGTGCCAGCTCACCCCGGGACACCCCTGAAGCTTTCTTT. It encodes CASSPRDTPEAFF. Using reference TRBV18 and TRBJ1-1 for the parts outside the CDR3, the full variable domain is NAGVMQNPRHLVRRRGQEARLRCSPMKGHSHVYWYRQLPEEGLKFMVYLQKENIIDESGMPKERFSAEFPKEGPSILRIQQVVRGDSAAYFCASSPRDTPEAFFGQGTRLTVV.

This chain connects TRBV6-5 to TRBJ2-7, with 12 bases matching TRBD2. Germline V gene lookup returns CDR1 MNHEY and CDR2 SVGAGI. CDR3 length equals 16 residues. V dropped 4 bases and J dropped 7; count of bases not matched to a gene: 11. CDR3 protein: CASSWRTSGTLLEQYF. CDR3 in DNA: TGTGCCAGCAGTTGGAGGACTAGCGGGACCCTCCTGGAGCAGTACTTC.

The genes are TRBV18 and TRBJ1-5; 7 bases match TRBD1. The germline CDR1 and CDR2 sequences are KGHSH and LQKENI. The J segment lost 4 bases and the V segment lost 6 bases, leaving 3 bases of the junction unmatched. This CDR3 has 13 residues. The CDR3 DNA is TGTGCCAGCTCCCGGGACAGTAATCAGCCCCAGCATTTT. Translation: CASSRDSNQPQHF.

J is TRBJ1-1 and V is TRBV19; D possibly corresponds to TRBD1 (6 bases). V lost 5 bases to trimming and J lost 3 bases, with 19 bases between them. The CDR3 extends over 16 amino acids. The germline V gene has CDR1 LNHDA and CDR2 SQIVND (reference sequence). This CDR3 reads CASSPRGRGPDTEAFF. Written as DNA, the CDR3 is TGTGCCAGTAGTCCCCGGGGGCGGGGGCCGGACACTGAAGCTTTCTTT. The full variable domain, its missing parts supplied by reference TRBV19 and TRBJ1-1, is DGGITQSPKYLFRKEGQNVTLSCEQNLNHDAMYWYRQDPGQGLRLIYYSQIVNDFQKGDIAEGYSVSREKKESFPLTVTSAQKNPTAFYLCASSPRGRGPDTEAFFGQGTRLTVV.

CDR3 protein: CASSVSGGSYNEQFF. CDR3 nucleotide sequence: TGTGCCAGCAGCGTTTCGGGGGGATCCTACAATGAGCAGTTCTTC. V is TRBV9 and J is TRBJ2-1; 7 bases match TRBD2. V lost 2 bases to trimming and J lost 1 base; unmatched junction nucleotides: 3. Germline lookup yields CDR1 SGDLS and CDR2 YYNGEE. There are 15 residues in the CDR3.

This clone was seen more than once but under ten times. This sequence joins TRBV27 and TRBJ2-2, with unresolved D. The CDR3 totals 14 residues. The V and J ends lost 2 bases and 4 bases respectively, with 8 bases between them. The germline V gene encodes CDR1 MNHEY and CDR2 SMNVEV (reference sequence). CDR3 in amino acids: CASSLAGLTGELFF. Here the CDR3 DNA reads TGTGCCAGCAGTTTAGCAGGTCTCACCGGGGAGCTGTTTTTT.

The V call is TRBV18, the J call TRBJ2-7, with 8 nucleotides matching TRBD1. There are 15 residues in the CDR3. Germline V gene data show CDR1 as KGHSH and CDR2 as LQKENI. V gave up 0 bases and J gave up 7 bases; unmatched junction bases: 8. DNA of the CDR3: TGTGCCAGCTCACCACCTGCGGACAGGGTGGGGGAGCAGTACTTC. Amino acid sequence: CASSPPADRVGEQYF.

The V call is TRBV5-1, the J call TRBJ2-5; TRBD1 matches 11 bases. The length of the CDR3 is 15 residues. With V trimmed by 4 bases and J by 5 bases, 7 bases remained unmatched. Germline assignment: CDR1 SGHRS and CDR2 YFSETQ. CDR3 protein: CASSERGQGAETQYF. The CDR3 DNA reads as TGCGCCAGCAGCGAACGAGGACAGGGGGCCGAGACCCAGTACTTC.

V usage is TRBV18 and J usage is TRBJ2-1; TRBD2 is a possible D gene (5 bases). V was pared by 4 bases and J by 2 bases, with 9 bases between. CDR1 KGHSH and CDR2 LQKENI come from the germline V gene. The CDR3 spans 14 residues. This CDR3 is CASSRELTYNEQFF. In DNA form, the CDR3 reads TGTGCCAGCTCACGGGAGTTGACCTACAATGAGCAGTTCTTC.

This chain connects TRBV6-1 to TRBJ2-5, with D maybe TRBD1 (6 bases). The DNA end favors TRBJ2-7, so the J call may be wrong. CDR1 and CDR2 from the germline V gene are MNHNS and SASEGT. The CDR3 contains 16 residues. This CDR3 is CASSQDRSRHSYEQYF. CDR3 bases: TGTGCCAGCAGTCAAGACAGGTCACGGCATAGCTACGAGCAGTACTTC.

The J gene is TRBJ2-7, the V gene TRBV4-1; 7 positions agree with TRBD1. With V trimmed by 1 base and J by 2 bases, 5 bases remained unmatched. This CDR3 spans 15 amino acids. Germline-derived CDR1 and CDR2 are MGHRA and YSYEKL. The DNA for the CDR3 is TGCGCCAGCAGCCAAGTTCCGGGACAGCCCTACGAGCAGTACTTC. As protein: CASSQVPGQPYEQYF.

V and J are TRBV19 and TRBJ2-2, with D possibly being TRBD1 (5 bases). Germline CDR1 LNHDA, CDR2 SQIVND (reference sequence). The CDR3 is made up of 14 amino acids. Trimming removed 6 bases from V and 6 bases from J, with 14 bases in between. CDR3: CASSPLGRAGELFF. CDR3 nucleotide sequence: TGTGCCAGTAGCCCCCTGGGCAGGGCCGGGGAGCTGTTTTTT.

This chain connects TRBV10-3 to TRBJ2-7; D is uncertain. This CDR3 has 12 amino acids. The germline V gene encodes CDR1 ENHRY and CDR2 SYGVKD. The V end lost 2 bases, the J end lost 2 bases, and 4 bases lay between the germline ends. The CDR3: CAISELAYEQYF. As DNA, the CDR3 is TGTGCCATCAGTGAGCTAGCCTACGAGCAGTACTTC.

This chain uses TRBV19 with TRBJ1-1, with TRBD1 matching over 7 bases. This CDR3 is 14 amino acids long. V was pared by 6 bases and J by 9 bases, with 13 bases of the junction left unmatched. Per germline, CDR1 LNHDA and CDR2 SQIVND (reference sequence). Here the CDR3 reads CASSPGGGDRKAFF. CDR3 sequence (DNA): TGTGCCAGTAGCCCCGGTGGTGGGGACAGAAAAGCTTTCTTT. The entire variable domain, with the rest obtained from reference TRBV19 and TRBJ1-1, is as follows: DGGITQSPKYLFRKEGQNVTLSCEQNLNHDAMYWYRQDPGQGLRLIYYSQIVNDFQKGDIAEGYSVSREKKESFPLTVTSAQKNPTAFYLCASSPGGGDRKAFFGQGTRLTVV.

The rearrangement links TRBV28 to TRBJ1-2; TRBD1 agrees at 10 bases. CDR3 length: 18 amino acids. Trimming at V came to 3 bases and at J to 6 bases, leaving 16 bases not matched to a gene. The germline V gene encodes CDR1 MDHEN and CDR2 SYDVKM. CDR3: CASSFLRTGGSNVDGYTF. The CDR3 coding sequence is TGTGCCAGCAGTTTTCTTCGGACAGGGGGTTCAAACGTCGATGGCTACACCTTC.

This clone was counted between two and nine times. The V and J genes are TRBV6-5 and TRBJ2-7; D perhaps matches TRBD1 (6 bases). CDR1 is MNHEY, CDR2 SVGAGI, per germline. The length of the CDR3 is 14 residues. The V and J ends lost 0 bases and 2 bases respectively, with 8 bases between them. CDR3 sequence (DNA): TGTGCCAGCAGTTACTCTCAGGGGCCCTACGAGCAGTACTTC. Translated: CASSYSQGPYEQYF.

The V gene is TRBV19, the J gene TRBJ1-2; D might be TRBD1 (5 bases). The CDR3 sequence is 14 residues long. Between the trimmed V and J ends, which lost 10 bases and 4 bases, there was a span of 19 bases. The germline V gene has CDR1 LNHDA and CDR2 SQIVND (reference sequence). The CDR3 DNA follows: TGTGCCACTAAGCGGGCGGGGCTTGTCTATGGCTACACCTTC. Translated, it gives CATKRAGLVYGYTF.

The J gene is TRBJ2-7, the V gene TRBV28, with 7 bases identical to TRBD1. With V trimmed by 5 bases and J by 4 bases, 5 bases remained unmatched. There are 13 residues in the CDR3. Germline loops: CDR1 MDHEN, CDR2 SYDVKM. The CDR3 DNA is TGTGCCAGCAGTAACCGGGACAGATACGAGCAGTACTTC. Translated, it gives CASSNRDRYEQYF.

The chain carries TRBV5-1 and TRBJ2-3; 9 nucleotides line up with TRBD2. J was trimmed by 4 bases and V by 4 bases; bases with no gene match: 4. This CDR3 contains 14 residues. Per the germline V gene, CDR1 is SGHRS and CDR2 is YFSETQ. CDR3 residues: CASSPSGTADTQYF. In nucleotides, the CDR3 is TGCGCCAGCAGCCCTAGCGGGACCGCAGATACGCAGTATTTT.

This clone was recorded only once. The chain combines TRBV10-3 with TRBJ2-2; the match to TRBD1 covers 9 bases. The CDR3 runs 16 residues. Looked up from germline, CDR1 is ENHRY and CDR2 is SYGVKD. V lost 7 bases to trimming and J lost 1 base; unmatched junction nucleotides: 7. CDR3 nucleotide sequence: TGTGCCATCAAATCCTCGGGACAGGGGAACACCGGGGAGCTGTTTTTT. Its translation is CAIKSSGQGNTGELFF.

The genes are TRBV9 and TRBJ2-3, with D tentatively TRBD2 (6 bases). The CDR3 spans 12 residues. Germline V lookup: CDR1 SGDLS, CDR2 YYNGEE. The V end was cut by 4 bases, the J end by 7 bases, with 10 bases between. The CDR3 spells CASSPRGNTQYF. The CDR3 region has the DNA TGTGCCAGCAGCCCCCGCGGGAATACGCAGTATTTT. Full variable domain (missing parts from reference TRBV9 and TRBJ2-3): DSGVTQTPKHLITATGQRVTLRCSPRSGDLSVYWYQQSLDQGLQFLIQYYNGEERAKGNILERFSAQQFPDLHSELNLSSLELGDSALYFCASSPRGNTQYFGPGTRLTVL.

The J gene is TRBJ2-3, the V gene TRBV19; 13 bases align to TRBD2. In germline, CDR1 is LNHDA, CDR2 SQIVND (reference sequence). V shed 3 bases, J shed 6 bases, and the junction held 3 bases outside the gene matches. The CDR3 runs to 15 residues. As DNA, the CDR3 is TGTGCCAGTAGTATTGGACTAGCGGGAGTGGATACGCAGTATTTT. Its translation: CASSIGLAGVDTQYF.

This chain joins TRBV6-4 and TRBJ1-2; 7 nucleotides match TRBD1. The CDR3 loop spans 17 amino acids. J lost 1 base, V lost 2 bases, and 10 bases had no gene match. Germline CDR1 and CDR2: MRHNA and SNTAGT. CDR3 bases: TGTGCCAGCAGTGACCGAGCCGGGACAGCCGATAACTATGGCTACACCTTC. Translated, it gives CASSDRAGTADNYGYTF.

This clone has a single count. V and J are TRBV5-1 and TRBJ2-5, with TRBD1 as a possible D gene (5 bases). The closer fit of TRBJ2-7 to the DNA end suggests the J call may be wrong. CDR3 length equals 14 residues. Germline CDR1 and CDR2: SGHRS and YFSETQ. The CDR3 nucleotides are TGCGCCAGCAGCTTGCCAGGGATTAAATACGAGCAGTACTTC. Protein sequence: CASSLPGIKYEQYF.

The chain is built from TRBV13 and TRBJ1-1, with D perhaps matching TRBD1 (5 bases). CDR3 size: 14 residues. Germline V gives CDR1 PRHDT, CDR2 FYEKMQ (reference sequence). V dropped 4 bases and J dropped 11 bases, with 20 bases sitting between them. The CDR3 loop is CASSSPDSPLRAFF. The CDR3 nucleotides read TGTGCCAGCAGCTCCCCCGACAGTCCCTTGAGGGCTTTCTTT.

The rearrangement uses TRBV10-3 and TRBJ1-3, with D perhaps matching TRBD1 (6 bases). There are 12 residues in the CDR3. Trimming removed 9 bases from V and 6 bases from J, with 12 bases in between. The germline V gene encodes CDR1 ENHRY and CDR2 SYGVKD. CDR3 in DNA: TGTGCCATACAGGGATTGGCAAACACCATATATTTT. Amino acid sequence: CAIQGLANTIYF.

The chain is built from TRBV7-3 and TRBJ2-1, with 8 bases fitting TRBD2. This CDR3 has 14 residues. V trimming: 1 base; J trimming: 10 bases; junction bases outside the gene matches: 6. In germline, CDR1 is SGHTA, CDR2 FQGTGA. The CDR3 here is CASSLNGRAREQFF. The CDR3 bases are TGTGCCAGCAGCTTAAACGGGAGGGCCCGAGAGCAGTTCTTC. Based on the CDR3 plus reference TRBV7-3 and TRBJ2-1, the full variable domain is GAGVSQTPSNKVTEKGKYVELRCDPISGHTALYWYRQSLGQGPEFLIYFQGTGAADDSGLPNDRFFAVRPEGSVSTLKIQRTERGDSAVYLCASSLNGRAREQFFGPGTRLTVL.